These 7 T cell receptor beta chains originate from one sample sequenced in a study of T cell responses to AZD1222 COVID-19 vaccine. Generated by immunoSEQ multiplex PCR, the TCRdb table keeps only in-frame clones and is missing some. The sample records some 150,000 clones, around 89% being singletons. The sample here was peripheral blood, taken on day 0 of AZD1222 vaccination. The receptors stem from an adult in good health.

V is TRBV6-4 and J is TRBJ2-7; 8 bases are shared with TRBD2. V trimming: 0 bases; J trimming: 0 bases; junction bases outside the gene matches: 1. The CDR3 contains 15 residues. CDR1 MRHNA and CDR2 SNTAGT come from the germline V gene. DNA for the CDR3: TGTGCCAGCAGTGACTCGAGCGGGAGCTCCTACGAGCAGTACTTC. This translates into CASSDSSGSSYEQYF.

The CDR3 loop reads CASRGQGGNTEAFF. CDR3 nucleotide sequence: TGTGCCAGCAGAGGACAGGGGGGGAACACTGAAGCTTTCTTT. The chain couples TRBV2 to TRBJ1-1; 10 nucleotides line up with TRBD1. The germline gives CDR1 SNHLY, CDR2 FYNNEI. The J segment lost 1 base and the V segment lost 6 bases, leaving 2 bases of the junction unmatched. CDR3 size: 14 residues.

The chain recombines TRBV25-1 with TRBJ1-4; 10 bases are a match to TRBD1. Germline loops: CDR1 MGHDK, CDR2 SYGVNS. The CDR3 spans 15 residues. V dropped 3 bases and J dropped 8; count of bases not matched to a gene: 6. The CDR3, as DNA: TGTGCCAGCAGTGATCCAGGACAGGGGGTAGAAAAACTGTTTTTT. Translated, it gives CASSDPGQGVEKLFF.

V usage is TRBV19 and J usage is TRBJ1-5; D gene uncertain. The CDR3 has 14 residues. Germline V CDR1 and CDR2: LNHDA, SQIVND (reference sequence). V was clipped by 4 bases and J by 4 bases, with 11 bases between them. The CDR3 nucleotides read TGTGCCAGTAGTAAGGAGGGAAAAAATCAGCCCCAGCATTTT. Protein product: CASSKEGKNQPQHF.

The rearrangement links TRBV6-5 to TRBJ2-1, with a weak D call TRBD2 (5 bases). With 4 bases removed from V and 0 bases from J, the gap between germline ends came to 10 bases. The CDR3 contains 15 residues. Germline lookup yields CDR1 MNHEY and CDR2 SVGAGI. The CDR3 loop reads CASSSAVSSYNEQFF. The CDR3 nucleotides are TGTGCCAGCAGTTCAGCGGTTAGCTCCTACAATGAGCAGTTCTTC.

The rearrangement uses TRBV9 and TRBJ1-2; tentative D call: TRBD1 (5 bases). Trimming cost V 2 bases and J 0 bases, with 11 bases left between them. CDR1 is SGDLS and CDR2 is YYNGEE in the germline V gene. This CDR3 region has 15 residues. The CDR3 loop reads CASSVSTDPNYGYTF. The CDR3 region has the DNA TGTGCCAGCAGCGTCTCGACAGATCCTAACTATGGCTACACCTTC.

The chain couples TRBV9 to TRBJ1-1; 9 bases map to TRBD1. Looked up from germline, CDR1 is SGDLS and CDR2 is YYNGEE. Trimming cost V 0 bases and J 7 bases; bases outside gene matches: 10. CDR3 length: 16 amino acids. CDR3 residues: CASSVDPGQGGGEAFF. DNA for the CDR3: TGTGCCAGCAGCGTAGATCCGGGACAGGGAGGCGGTGAAGCTTTCTTT.